A single sample is the source of the 10 T cell receptor beta chains below, sequenced in a study of cytomegalovirus exposure and HLA in healthy donors. Here immunoSEQ multiplex PCR was the method, and the copy in TCRdb shows in-frame clones only, minus some. The sample lists 150,000 to 200,000 clones; around 80% were seen once. Sequencing used PBMCs. The receptors were gathered from a woman aged 30 to 39 in good health and CMV-seronegative.

This chain links TRBV5-1 with TRBJ2-1; 11 bases line up with TRBD2. The CDR3 is made up of 17 amino acids. V dropped 1 base and J dropped 3; count of bases not matched to a gene: 6. Germline CDR1 reads SGHRS; CDR2 reads YFSETQ. The CDR3 DNA follows: TGCGCCAGCAGCTTGCCACTAGCGGGAGATTACTACAATGAGCAGTTCTTC. Protein sequence: CASSLPLAGDYYNEQFF.

This chain joins TRBV6-6 and TRBJ1-5; the D is unclear. The CDR3 sequence is 12 residues long. Trimming left V 1 base short and J 4 bases short, with 2 bases between. CDR1 MNHNY and CDR2 SVGAGI come from the germline V gene (reference sequence). The CDR3 loop is CASSYLNQPQHF. The CDR3, as DNA: TGTGCCAGCAGTTACTTAAATCAGCCCCAGCATTTT.

This sequence joins TRBV7-9 and TRBJ1-4, with D unclear. The length of the CDR3 is 15 residues. Germline V gene lookup returns CDR1 SEHNR and CDR2 FQNEAQ (reference sequence). Trimming left V 4 bases short and J 2 bases short, with 11 bases between. As DNA, the CDR3 is TGTGCCAGCAGCTCGCGACTGAACACTAATGAAAAACTGTTTTTT. This gives the protein CASSSRLNTNEKLFF.

The chain has TRBV13 and TRBJ2-7; 8 nucleotides align to TRBD1. J gave up 2 bases and V 1 base, and 7 bases lay outside the gene matches. The germline CDR1 and CDR2 sequences are PRHDT and FYEKMQ (reference sequence). The CDR3 extends over 16 amino acids. Here the CDR3 reads CASSLEGRGLPYEQYF. Written as DNA, the CDR3 is TGTGCCAGCAGCTTAGAGGGCAGGGGGCTCCCCTACGAGCAGTACTTC.

This clone came up once. The same CDR3 is also encoded by other DNA sequences in this sample. This chain joins TRBV18 and TRBJ1-1; D not certain. Trimming removed 2 bases from V and 2 bases from J, with 6 bases in between. Germline V lookup: CDR1 KGHSH, CDR2 LQKENI. The CDR3 has 13 residues. CDR3 loop: CASSPGQNTEAFF. CDR3 coding DNA: TGTGCCAGCTCACCAGGGCAAAACACTGAAGCTTTCTTT.

This CDR3 is CASSRGGRGTDTQYF. Here the CDR3 DNA reads TGTGCCAGCAGTCGGGGGGGCCGGGGGACAGATACGCAGTATTTT. V and J are TRBV2 and TRBJ2-3; 8 positions agree with TRBD2. The germline V gene encodes CDR1 SNHLY and CDR2 FYNNEI. The CDR3 sequence is 15 residues long. Trimming took 5 bases from V and 3 from J; bases not matched to a gene: 7.

V and J are TRBV29-1 and TRBJ1-1; 11 bases map to TRBD1. Germline V gives CDR1 SQVTM, CDR2 ANQGSEA. Germline trimming cut 6 bases from V and 3 bases from J; bases unmatched to any gene: 6. CDR3 size: 14 residues. For the CDR3, the DNA is TGCAGCGTCCCGGGACAGGGGGTAGACACTGAAGCTTTCTTT. Protein: CSVPGQGVDTEAFF.

The chain has TRBV6-4 and TRBJ1-1; D is uncertain. V was pared by 2 bases and J by 3 bases, with 7 bases between. Germline CDR1 MRHNA, CDR2 SNTAGT. The CDR3 consists of 13 residues. CDR3: CASSDPPDTEAFF. As DNA, the CDR3 is TGTGCCAGCAGTGACCCTCCAGACACTGAAGCTTTCTTT.

This rearrangement joins TRBV9 to TRBJ2-4; 9 bases are shared with TRBD1. The germline V gene encodes CDR1 SGDLS and CDR2 YYNGEE. Germline trimming cut 3 bases from V and 6 bases from J; bases unmatched to any gene: 4. The CDR3 runs to 14 residues. In nucleotides, the CDR3 is TGTGCCAGCAGCGACCCGGGACAGGGAAACATTCAGTACTTC. Translation gives CASSDPGQGNIQYF.

The J gene is TRBJ1-4, the V gene TRBV6-5, with no clear D. V was cut by 2 bases and J by 7 bases, with 14 bases left in between. The CDR3 runs 15 residues. Germline lookup yields CDR1 MNHEY and CDR2 SVGAGI. The CDR3 spells CASSYRSRISEKLFF. The CDR3 DNA reads as TGTGCCAGCAGTTACAGGTCCAGGATCAGTGAAAAACTGTTTTTT.